This T cell receptor beta chain was recorded in a study of CD8+ T cells in alopecia areata. Sequencing relied on a cDNA template that was reverse transcribed from extracted RNA. The data were produced by immunoSEQ multiplex PCR, yet TCRdb's version contains in-frame clones alone and is incomplete. Among 30,000 to 40,000 clones listed, around 57% were seen once. CD4+ cells belonging to 4 to 6 patients, who were in the biomarker study, were further sorted into CD25+CD127- cells. This clone has only a few counts. The sequenced sample consisted of CD4+ Tregs sorted from blood. This clonotype was obtained from a human donor with alopecia areata.

The CDR3 loop reads CASSVAPGASTDTQYF. DNA for the CDR3: TGTGCCAGCAGCGTAGCTCCGGGAGCTAGCACAGATACGCAGTATTTT. J is TRBJ2-3 and V is TRBV9; D may be TRBD2 (6 bases). Germline values: CDR1 SGDLS, CDR2 YYNGEE. V was clipped by 0 bases and J by 0 bases, with 11 bases between them. The CDR3 totals 16 residues. Supplemented by reference TRBV9 and TRBJ2-3, the full variable domain reads DSGVTQTPKHLITATGQRVTLRCSPRSGDLSVYWYQQSLDQGLQFLIQYYNGEERAKGNILERFSAQQFPDLHSELNLSSLELGDSALYFCASSVAPGASTDTQYFGPGTRLTVL.